This T cell receptor (beta chain) was identified during a study of molecular identifiers for immune sequencing clone quantification listed by TCRdb under 2018. For the wider study: For a replicate experiment, the RNA from either about 20,000 or 100,000 naive CD8 T cells was divided into five aliquots, and four of those aliquots went on to sequencing. CD8 T cells were used in a methods study to benchmark molecular-identifier clustering-based TCR repertoire sequencing (MIDCIRS) and TCR RNA copy counting.

Libraries of naive CD8 T cells were built from around 20,000 to 990,000 sorted cells, with 10%, 30% or 50% of the purified RNA used. Naive CD8 T cells, defined as CD8+CD4-CCR7+CD45RA+, were FACS-sorted into RLT Plus buffer on a BD FACSAria II. Detection sensitivity was tested by spiking Jurkat RNA equal to roughly ten TCR copies' worth into samples containing 20,000-1,000,000 naive CD8 T cells. CD8 T cells were enriched with RosetteSep CD8+ T Cell Enrichment Cocktail and Ficoll-Paque, followed by ACK red cell lysis. In its sample, this clonotype was seen a few times. The antigen this receptor binds is unknown. No much larger clonotype is one base removed from it; base qualities were not supplied. Receptor libraries were prepared by PCR. Sequenced on an Illumina HiSeq 4000. Bulk TCR libraries were generated as previously described, with the TCR primers listed in Table S5 used. Total RNA was purified with the Qiagen AllPrep DNA/RNA kit. Before any analysis, reads coming from multiple sequencing runs of the same library were combined into one pool. The authors' pipeline ran thus. Reads were retained only if an exact TCR constant sequence was present, and the retained reads were trimmed to 150 nt and grouped according to their 12-nt molecular barcodes. Reads within each barcode group were sub-clustered using a 15% Levenshtein threshold, and quality-weighted consensus sequences were constructed for each RNA molecule. Non-functional sequences were excluded, and lower-count sequences lying one edit away from another sequence were also excluded. Barcode sub-clusters with fewer than 20% of the maximum read count were removed, based on fitting two negative binomial distributions. TCRdb passed the public sequencing reads through fastp at Q25 and MiXCR, retaining productive beta sequences. Rows merge per CDR3 protein into single entries with the most common DNA and genes. Here the V and J calls rest on TCRdb's processing, not on the authors' analysis. The sample table holds about 640,000 distinct CDR3 sequences, of which just under 20% were seen once. Around 0.9% of the sample goes to the ten largest clones.

Counted from cysteine to phenylalanine, this CDR3 has 10 amino acids. Left in the record is the CDR3 DNA by itself, 30 bases read in frame from the first base. As encoded in the germline V gene (reference sequence), CDR1 is DFQATT while CDR2 is SNEGSKA. V loses 5 bases of germline sequence and J loses 7 bases, and the interval between the two ends is 8 bases. The investigation overall reported the following: In CMV-specific effector cells, clones with more than 20 RNA copies contained over 99% of molecules, whereas in naive cells such clones contained under 1% of molecules. Highly expanded clone sizes could be underestimated because identical TCR molecules may share a barcode. When barcode sub-clustering was omitted, TCR diversity was inflated by chimeric consensus sequences, with chimeras reaching as high as 47%. Approximately 3.1 recovered TCR RNA copies per cell were obtained by modeling, versus roughly 10 by digital PCR, implying a capture efficiency of approximately 30%. A single cell's worth of spiked-in Jurkat TCR RNA was reported detectable even among one million naive CD8 T cells. Naive libraries contained spiked-in Jurkat TCR RNA (around ten copies' worth), which is not part of the donor repertoire.

The receptor chain draws on TRBV20-1 and TRBJ1-1; TRBD1 might be the D gene, on 6 matching bases. This receptor was taken from a human donor in good health. Some libraries in this study had Jurkat cell RNA spiked in. Sequenced material: naive CD8+ T cells from blood, with Jurkat cell RNA spiked in. Per the publication, the cell subset or site label means: FACS-sorted CD8+CD4-CCR7+CD45RA+ naive T cells. CDR3 reads: CSAEDSEAFF. In nucleotide form, the sequence is TGCAGTGCTGAGGACAGTGAAGCTTTCTTT.